The T cell receptor beta chain described here comes from a study of blood T cell repertoires in COVID-19. Measured with immunoSEQ multiplex PCR; TCRdb has only the in-frame clones, and not every one. The sample contains about 170,000 clones, approximately 87% of which appear only once. The V segment lost 3 bases and the J segment 2 bases; nucleotides outside the gene matches: 7. Germline CDR1 reads SGHRS; CDR2 reads YFSETQ. The CDR3 extends over 15 amino acids. This clone was recorded a few times. Those who participated ranged in age from about 18 to 95 years and resided in 20 to 30 US areas. Grouping used clinical history reported by participants in a survey and questionnaire.

Sequenced: PBMCs or T cells enriched from blood (not recorded which). The V gene is TRBV5-1, the J gene TRBJ2-5; 7 nucleotides match TRBD1. The sequence was obtained from a woman between 45 and 65 years old who had recovered from COVID-19. CDR3 amino acids: CASSSAPTGQETQYF. CDR3 in DNA: TGCGCCAGCAGCTCGGCCCCGACAGGGCAAGAGACCCAGTACTTC.